Described below is a single TCR beta chain sequence and its context. The sample comes from a study of blood T cell repertoires in COVID-19. The assay was immunoSEQ multiplex PCR, and TCRdb's table has in-frame clones only and misses some. This table has 250,000 to 300,000 clones, around 90% appearing once. Input material: peripheral blood. The receptor was isolated from a woman between 25 and 40 years old with acute or convalescent COVID-19.

This CDR3 reads CASSTQGFAGNTIYF. The CDR3 DNA is TGCGCCAGCAGTACACAGGGCTTCGCTGGAAACACCATATATTTT. The gene calls are TRBV10-2 and TRBJ1-3; perhaps TRBD1 as D (6 bases). The CDR3 has 15 amino acids. CDR1 and CDR2 (germline): WSHSY, SAAADI. V was pared by 5 bases and J by 2 bases, with 13 bases between.